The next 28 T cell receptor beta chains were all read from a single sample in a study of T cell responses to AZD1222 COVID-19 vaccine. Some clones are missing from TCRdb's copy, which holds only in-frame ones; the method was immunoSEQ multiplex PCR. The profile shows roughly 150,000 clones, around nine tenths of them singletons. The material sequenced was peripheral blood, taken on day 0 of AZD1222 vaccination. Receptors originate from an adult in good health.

The CDR3 nucleotides read TGCGCCAGCAGGCGGGACTCTAGCTCCTACGAGCAGTACTTC. Amino acid sequence: CASRRDSSSYEQYF. The chain links TRBV5-1 to TRBJ2-7; tentative D call: TRBD2 (6 bases). Germline CDR1 is SGHRS and CDR2 is YFSETQ. CDR3 size: 14 residues. Trimming stripped 5 bases from V and 0 bases from J, with 12 bases between.

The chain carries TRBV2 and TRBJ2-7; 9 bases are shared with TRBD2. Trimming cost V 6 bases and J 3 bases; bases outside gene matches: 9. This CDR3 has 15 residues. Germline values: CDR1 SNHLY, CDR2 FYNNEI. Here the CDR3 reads CASRLTSGNFYEQYF. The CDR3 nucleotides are TGTGCCAGCAGGCTGACTAGCGGAAATTTCTACGAGCAGTACTTC.

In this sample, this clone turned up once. This CDR3 is CATSPRLAGGYEQYF. In DNA, the CDR3 is TGTGCCACCAGCCCCCGACTAGCGGGAGGGTACGAGCAGTACTTC. The gene calls are TRBV15 and TRBJ2-7; 14 positions match TRBD2. Germline CDR1 is LNHNV and CDR2 is YYDKDF (reference sequence). With V trimmed by 5 bases and J by 4 bases, 4 bases remained unmatched. The CDR3 loop spans 15 amino acids.

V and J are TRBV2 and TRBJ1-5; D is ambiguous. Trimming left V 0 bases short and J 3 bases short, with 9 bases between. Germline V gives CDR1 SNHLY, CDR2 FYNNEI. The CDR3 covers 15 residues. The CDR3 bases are TGTGCCAGCAGTGAAGCCCCTTTCCACAATCAGCCCCAGCATTTT. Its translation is CASSEAPFHNQPQHF.

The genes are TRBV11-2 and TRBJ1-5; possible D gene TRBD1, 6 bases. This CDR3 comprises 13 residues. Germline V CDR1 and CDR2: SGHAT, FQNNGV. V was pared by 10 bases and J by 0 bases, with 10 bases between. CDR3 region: CATSDSSNQPQHF. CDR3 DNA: TGTGCCACCTCGGACAGTAGCAATCAGCCCCAGCATTTT.

CDR3 sequence: CASSQDLGNTEAFF. In DNA form, the CDR3 reads TGTGCCAGCAGCCAAGATCTGGGGAACACTGAAGCTTTCTTT. This rearrangement joins TRBV14 to TRBJ1-1; D remains ambiguous. V lost 0 bases and J 1 base, leaving 6 bases between the germline ends. The germline gives CDR1 SGHDN, CDR2 FVKESK. The CDR3 has 14 residues. Full variable domain (remainder filled in from reference TRBV14 and TRBJ1-1): EAGVTQFPSHSVIEKGQTVTLRCDPISGHDNLYWYRRVMGKEIKFLLHFVKESKQDESGMPNNRFLAERTGGTYSTLKVQPAELEDSGVYFCASSQDLGNTEAFFGQGTRLTVV.

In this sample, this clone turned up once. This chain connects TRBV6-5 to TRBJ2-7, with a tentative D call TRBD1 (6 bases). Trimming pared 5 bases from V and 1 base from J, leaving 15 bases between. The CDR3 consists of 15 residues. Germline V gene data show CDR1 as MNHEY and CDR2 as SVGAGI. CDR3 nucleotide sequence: TGTGCCAGCAGTCAACAGGGAAAGGTTTCCTACGAGCAGTACTTC. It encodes CASSQQGKVSYEQYF.

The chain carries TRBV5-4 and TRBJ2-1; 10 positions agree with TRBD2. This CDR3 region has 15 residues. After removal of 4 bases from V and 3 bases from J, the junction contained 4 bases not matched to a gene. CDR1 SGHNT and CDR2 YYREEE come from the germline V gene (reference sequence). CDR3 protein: CASSLWTSGYNEQFF. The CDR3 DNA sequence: TGTGCCAGCAGCCTATGGACTAGCGGCTACAATGAGCAGTTCTTC.

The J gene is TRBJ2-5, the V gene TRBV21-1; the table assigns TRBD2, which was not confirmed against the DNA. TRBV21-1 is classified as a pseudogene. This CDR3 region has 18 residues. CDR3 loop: CASRKDRTSGSGWETQYF. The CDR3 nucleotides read TGTGCCAGCAGAAAGGACCGGACTAGCGGGAGTGGATGGGAGACCCAGTACTTC.

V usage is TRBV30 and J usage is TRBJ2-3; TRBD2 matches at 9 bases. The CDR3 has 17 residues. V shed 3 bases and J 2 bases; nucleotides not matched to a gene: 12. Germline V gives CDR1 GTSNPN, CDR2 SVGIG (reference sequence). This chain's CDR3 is CAWSGRTSETYTDTQYF. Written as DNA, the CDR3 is TGTGCCTGGAGCGGCCGGACTAGCGAGACTTACACAGATACGCAGTATTTT.

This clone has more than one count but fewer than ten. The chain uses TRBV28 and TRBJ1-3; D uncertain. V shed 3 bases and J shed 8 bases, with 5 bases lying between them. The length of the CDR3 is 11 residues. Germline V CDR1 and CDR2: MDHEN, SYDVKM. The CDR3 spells CASSLVHTIYF. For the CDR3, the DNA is TGTGCCAGCAGTTTGGTCCACACCATATATTTT.

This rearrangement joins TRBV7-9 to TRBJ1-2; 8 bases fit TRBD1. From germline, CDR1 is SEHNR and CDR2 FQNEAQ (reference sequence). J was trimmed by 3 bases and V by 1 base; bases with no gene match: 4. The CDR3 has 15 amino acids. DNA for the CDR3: TGTGCCAGCAGCTTAGGTGACAGGGGAGACTATGGCTACACCTTC. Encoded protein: CASSLGDRGDYGYTF. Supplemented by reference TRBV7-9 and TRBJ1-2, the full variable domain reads DTGVSQNPRHKITKRGQNVTFRCDPISEHNRLYWYRQTLGQGPEFLTYFQNEAQLEKSRLLSDRFSAERPKGSFSTLEIQRTEQGDSAMYLCASSLGDRGDYGYTFGSGTRLTVV.

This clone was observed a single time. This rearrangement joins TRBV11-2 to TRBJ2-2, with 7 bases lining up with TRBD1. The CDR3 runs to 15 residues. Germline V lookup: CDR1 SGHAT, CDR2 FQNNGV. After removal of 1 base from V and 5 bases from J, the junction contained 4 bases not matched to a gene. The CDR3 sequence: CASSLVTGVTGELFF. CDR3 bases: TGTGCCAGCAGCTTAGTTACAGGGGTAACCGGGGAGCTGTTTTTT.

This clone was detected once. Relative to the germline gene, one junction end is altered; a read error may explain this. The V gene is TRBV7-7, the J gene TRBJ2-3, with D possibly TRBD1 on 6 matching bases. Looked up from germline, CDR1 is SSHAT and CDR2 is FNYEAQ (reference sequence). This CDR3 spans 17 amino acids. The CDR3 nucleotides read TGTGCTAGCAGCTTAAGACAGGAGGAAACGGGCACAGATACGCAGTATTTT. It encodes CASSLRQEETGTDTQYF. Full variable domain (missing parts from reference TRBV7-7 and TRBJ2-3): GAGVSQSPRYKVTKRGQDVTLRCDPISSHATLYWYQQALGQGPEFLTYFNYEAQPDKSGLPSDRFSAERPEGSISTLTIQRTEQRDSAMYRCASSLRQEETGTDTQYFGPGTRLTVL.

CDR3 residues: CASSLGPAETGELFF. The CDR3 DNA follows: TGTGCCAGCAGCTTGGGGCCCGCTGAGACCGGGGAGCTGTTTTTT. J is TRBJ2-2 and V is TRBV7-9; D may be TRBD1 (5 bases). The CDR3 spans 15 residues. V lost 3 bases to trimming and J lost 5 bases, with 13 bases between them. Germline CDR1 SEHNR, CDR2 FQNEAQ (reference sequence).

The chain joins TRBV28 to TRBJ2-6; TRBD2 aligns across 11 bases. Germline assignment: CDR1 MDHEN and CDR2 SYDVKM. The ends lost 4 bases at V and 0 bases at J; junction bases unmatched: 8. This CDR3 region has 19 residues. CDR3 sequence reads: CASSSSLAGGLSGANVLTF. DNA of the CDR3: TGTGCCAGCAGTTCCTCTCTAGCGGGAGGACTCTCTGGGGCCAACGTCCTGACTTTC.

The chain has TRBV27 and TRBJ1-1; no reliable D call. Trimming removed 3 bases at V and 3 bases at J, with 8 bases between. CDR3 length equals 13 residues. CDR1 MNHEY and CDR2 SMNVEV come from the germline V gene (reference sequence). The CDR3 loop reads CASSFRMDTEAFF. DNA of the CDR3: TGTGCCAGCAGTTTTAGAATGGACACTGAAGCTTTCTTT.

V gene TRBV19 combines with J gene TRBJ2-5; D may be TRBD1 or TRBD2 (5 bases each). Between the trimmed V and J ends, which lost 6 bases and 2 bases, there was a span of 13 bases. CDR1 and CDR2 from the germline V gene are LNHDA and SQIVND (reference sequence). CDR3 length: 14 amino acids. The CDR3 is CASSPTGRQETQYF. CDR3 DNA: TGTGCCAGTAGCCCAACGGGACGTCAAGAGACCCAGTACTTC. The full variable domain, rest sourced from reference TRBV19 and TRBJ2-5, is DGGITQSPKYLFRKEGQNVTLSCEQNLNHDAMYWYRQDPGQGLRLIYYSQIVNDFQKGDIAEGYSVSREKKESFPLTVTSAQKNPTAFYLCASSPTGRQETQYFGPGTRLLVL.

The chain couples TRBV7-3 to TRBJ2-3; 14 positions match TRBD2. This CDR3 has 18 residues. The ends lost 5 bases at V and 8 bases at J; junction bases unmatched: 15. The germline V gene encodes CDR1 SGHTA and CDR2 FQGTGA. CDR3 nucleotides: TGTGCCAGCAGCCCCCAGACGGGAGGAGGACTAGCGGGAGGTACGCAGTATTTT. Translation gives CASSPQTGGGLAGGTQYF.

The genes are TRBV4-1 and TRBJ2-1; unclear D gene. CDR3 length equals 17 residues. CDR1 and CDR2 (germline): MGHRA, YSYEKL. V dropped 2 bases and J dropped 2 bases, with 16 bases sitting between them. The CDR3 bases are TGCGCCAGCAGCCAAAGCCCCCTCTTGGCGGCCTACAATGAGCAGTTCTTC. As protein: CASSQSPLLAAYNEQFF.

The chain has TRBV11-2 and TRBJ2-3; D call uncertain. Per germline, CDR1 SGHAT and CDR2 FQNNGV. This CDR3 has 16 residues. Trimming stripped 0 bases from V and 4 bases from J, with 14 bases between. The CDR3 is CASSLDGARWSDTQYF. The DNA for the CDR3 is TGTGCCAGCAGCTTAGACGGAGCCCGGTGGTCAGATACGCAGTATTTT.

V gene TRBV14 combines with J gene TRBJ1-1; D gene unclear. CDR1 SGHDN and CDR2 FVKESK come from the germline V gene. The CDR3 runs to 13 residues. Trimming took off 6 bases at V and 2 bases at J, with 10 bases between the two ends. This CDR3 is CASRDGLNTEAFF. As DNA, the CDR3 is TGTGCCAGCAGAGACGGCCTCAACACTGAAGCTTTCTTT.

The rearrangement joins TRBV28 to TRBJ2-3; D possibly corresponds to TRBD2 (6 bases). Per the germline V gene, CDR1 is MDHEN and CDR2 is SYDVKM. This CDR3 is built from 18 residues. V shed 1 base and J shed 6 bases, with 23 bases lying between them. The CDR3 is CASSLLGVGGVGADTQYF. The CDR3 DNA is TGTGCCAGCAGTTTATTAGGGGTGGGAGGAGTCGGTGCGGATACGCAGTATTTT.

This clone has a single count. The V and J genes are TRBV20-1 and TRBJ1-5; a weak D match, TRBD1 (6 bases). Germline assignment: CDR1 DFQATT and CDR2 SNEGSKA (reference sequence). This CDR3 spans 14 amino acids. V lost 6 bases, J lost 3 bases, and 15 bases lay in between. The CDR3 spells CSASPTGPNQPQHF. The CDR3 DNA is TGCAGTGCCAGTCCAACAGGGCCCAATCAGCCCCAGCATTTT.

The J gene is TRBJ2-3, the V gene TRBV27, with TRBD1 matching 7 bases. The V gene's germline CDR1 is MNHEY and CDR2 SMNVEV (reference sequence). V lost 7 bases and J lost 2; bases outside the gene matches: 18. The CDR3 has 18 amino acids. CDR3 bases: TGTGCCAGCAACCCTAGGATTACCACAGGGGATCCCACAGATACGCAGTATTTT. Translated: CASNPRITTGDPTDTQYF.

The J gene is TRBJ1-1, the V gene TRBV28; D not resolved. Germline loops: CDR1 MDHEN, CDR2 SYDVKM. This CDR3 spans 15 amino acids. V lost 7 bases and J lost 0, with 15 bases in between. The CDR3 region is CASIPLVRMNTEAFF. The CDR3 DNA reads TGTGCCAGCATCCCCTTGGTCAGGATGAACACTGAAGCTTTCTTT.

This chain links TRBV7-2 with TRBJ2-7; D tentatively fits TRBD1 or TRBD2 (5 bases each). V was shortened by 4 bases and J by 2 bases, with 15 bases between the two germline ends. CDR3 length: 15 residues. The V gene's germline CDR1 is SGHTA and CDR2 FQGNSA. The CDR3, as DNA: TGTGCCAGCAGCTATACCGGGACCGCAACCTACGAGCAGTACTTC. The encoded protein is CASSYTGTATYEQYF.

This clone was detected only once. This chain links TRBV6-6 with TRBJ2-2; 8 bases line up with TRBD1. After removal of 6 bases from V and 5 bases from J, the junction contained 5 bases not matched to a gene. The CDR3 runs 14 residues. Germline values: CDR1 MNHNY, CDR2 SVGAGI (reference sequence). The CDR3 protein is CASRDRVGTGELFF. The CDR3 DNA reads TGTGCCAGCAGGGACAGGGTCGGGACCGGGGAGCTGTTTTTT.